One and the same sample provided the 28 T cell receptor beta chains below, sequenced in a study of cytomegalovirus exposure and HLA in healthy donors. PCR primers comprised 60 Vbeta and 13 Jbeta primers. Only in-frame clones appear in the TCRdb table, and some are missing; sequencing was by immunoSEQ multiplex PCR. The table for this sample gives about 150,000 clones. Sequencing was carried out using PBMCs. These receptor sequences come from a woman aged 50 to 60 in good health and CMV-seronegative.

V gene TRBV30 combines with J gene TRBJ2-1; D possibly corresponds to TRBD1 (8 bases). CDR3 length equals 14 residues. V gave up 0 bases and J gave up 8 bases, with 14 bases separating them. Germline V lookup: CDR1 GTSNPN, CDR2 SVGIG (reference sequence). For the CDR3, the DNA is TGTGCCTGGAGTGTACATACAGGGGGGGATGAGCAGTTCTTC. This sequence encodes CAWSVHTGGDEQFF.

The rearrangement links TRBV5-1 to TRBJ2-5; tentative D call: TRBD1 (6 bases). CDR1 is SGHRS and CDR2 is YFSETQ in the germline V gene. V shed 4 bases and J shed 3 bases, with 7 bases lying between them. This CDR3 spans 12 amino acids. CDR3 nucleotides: TGCGCCAGCAGCCCAGGGGAAGAGACCCAGTACTTC. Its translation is CASSPGEETQYF.

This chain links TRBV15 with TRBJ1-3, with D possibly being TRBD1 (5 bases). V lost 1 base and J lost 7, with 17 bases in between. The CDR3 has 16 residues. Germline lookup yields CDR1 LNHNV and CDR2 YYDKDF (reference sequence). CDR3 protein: CATSRGSGGGRNTIYF. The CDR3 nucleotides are TGTGCCACCAGCAGAGGTTCCGGGGGGGGACGGAACACCATATATTTT.

CDR3 sequence reads: CASSLEQDTAETQYF. The CDR3 DNA reads as TGTGCCAGCAGCTTAGAACAGGACACAGCAGAGACCCAGTACTTC. The chain has TRBV7-8 and TRBJ2-5; perhaps TRBD1 as D (5 bases). Between the trimmed V and J ends, which lost 1 base and 4 bases, there was a span of 13 bases. The CDR3 has 15 amino acids. CDR1 is SGHVS, CDR2 FQNEAQ, per germline.

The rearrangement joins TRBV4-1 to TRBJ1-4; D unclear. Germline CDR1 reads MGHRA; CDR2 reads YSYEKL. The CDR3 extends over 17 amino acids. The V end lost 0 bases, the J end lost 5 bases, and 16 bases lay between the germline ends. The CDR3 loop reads CASSQESQRRRNEKLFF. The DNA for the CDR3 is TGCGCCAGCAGCCAAGAGTCACAGCGGAGGCGGAATGAAAAACTGTTTTTT.

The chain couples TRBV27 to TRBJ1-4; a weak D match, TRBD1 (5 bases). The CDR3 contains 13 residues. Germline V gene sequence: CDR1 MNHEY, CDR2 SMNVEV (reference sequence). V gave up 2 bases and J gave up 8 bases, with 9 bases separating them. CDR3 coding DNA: TGTGCCAGCAGTTTAAACGGGGGGGAAAAACTGTTTTTT. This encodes CASSLNGGEKLFF.

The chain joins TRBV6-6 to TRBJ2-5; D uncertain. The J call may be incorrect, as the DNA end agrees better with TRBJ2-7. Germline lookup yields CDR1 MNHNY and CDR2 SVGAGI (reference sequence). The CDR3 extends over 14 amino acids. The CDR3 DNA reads TGTGCCAGCAGTTACGGTCACCCATCCTACGAGCAGTACTTC. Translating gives CASSYGHPSYEQYF.

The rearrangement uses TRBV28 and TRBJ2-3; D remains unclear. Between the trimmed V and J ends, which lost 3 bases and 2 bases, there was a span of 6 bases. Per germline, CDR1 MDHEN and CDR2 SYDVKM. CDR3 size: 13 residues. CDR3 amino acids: CASSFSSTDTQYF. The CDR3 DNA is TGTGCCAGCAGTTTCTCTTCCACAGATACGCAGTATTTT. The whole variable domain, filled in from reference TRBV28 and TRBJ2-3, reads DVKVTQSSRYLVKRTGEKVFLECVQDMDHENMFWYRQDPGLGLRLIYFSYDVKMKEKGDIPEGYSVSREKKERFSLILESASTNQTSMYLCASSFSSTDTQYFGPGTRLTVL.

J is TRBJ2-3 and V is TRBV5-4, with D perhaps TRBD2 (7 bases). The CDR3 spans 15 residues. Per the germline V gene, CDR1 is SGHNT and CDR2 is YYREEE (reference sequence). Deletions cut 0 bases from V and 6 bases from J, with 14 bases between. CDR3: CASSLGGGGLDTQYF. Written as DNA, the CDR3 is TGTGCCAGCAGCTTGGGTGGGGGGGGGCTGGATACGCAGTATTTT.

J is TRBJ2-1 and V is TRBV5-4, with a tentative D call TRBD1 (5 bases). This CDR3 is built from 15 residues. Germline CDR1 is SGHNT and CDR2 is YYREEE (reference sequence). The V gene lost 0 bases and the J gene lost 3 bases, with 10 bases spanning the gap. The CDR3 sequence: CASSLAQDIYNEQFF. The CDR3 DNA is TGTGCCAGCAGCTTGGCACAGGACATCTACAATGAGCAGTTCTTC.

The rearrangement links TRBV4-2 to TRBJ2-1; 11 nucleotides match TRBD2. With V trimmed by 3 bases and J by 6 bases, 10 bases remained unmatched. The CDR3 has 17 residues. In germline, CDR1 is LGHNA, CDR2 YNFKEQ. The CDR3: CASSQSHTSGGTNEQFF. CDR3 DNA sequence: TGTGCCAGCAGCCAGTCCCACACTAGCGGGGGAACCAATGAGCAGTTCTTC.

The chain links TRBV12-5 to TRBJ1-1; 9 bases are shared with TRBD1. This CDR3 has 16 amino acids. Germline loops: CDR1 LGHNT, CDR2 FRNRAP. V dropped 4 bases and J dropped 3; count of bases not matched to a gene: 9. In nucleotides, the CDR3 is TGTGCTAGTGGTTCCCCACAGGGGGCCGTAGACACTGAAGCTTTCTTT. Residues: CASGSPQGAVDTEAFF.

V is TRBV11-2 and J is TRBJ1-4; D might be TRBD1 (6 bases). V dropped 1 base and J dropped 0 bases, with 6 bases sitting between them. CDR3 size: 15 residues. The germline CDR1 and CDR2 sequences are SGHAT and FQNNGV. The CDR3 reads CASSLGTATNEKLFF. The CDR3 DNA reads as TGTGCCAGCAGCTTAGGGACAGCAACTAATGAAAAACTGTTTTTT.

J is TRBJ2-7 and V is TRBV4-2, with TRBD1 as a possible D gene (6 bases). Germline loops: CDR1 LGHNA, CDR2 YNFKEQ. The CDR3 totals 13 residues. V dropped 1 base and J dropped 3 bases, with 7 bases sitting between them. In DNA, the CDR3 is TGTGCCAGCAGCCAAGGGACAGACTACGAGCAGTACTTC. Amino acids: CASSQGTDYEQYF.

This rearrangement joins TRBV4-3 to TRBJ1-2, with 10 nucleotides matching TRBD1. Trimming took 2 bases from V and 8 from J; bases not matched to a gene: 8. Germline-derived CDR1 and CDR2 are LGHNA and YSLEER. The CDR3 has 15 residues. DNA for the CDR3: TGCGCCAGCAGCCAAAAGACAGGGGGCGCCGGGGGCTACACCTTC. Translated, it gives CASSQKTGGAGGYTF.

This CDR3 is CAWSLRGGTYNEQFF. In DNA, the CDR3 is TGTGCCTGGAGTTTACGTGGGGGCACCTACAATGAGCAGTTCTTC. The chain links TRBV30 to TRBJ2-1, with D perhaps matching TRBD1 (6 bases). This CDR3 is 15 amino acids long. In germline, CDR1 is GTSNPN, CDR2 SVGIG (reference sequence). V dropped 2 bases and J dropped 2 bases, with 13 bases sitting between them.

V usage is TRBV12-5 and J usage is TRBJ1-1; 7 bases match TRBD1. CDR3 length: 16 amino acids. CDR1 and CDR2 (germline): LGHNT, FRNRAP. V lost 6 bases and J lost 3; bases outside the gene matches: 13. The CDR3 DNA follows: TGTGCTAGTGGGAACGAGGCACAGGGGCGGTACACTGAAGCTTTCTTT. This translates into CASGNEAQGRYTEAFF.

This CDR3 is CASSVHSSPQASEQYF. The CDR3 nucleotides read TGTGCCAGCAGCGTACACTCTAGCCCGCAGGCCTCCGAGCAGTACTTC. This chain connects TRBV9 to TRBJ2-7; D is perhaps TRBD2 (5 bases). Germline V gene lookup returns CDR1 SGDLS and CDR2 YYNGEE. This CDR3 contains 16 residues. The V and J ends lost 1 base and 6 bases respectively, with 20 bases between them.

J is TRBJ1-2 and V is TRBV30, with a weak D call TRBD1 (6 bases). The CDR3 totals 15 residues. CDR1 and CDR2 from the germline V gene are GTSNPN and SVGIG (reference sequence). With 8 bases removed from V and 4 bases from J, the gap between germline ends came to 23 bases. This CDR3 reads CARKAQGQRGYGYTF. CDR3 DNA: TGTGCCCGGAAAGCACAGGGTCAACGCGGCTATGGCTACACCTTC. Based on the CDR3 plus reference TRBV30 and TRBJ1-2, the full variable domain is SQTIHQWPATLVQPVGSPLSLECTVEGTSNPNLYWYRQAAGRGLQLLFYSVGIGQISSEVPQNLSASRPQDRQFILSSKKLLLSDSGFYLCARKAQGQRGYGYTFGSGTRLTVV.

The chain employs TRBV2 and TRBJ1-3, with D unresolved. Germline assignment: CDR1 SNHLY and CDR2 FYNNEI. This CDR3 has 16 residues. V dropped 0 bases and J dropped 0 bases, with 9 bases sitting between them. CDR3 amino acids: CASSEARRYSGNTIYF. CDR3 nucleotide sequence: TGTGCCAGCAGTGAAGCGCGGCGGTACTCTGGAAACACCATATATTTT. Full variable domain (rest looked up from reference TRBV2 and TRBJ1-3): EPEVTQTPSHQVTQMGQEVILRCVPISNHLYFYWYRQILGQKVEFLVSFYNNEISEKSEIFDDQFSVERPDGSNFTLKIRSTKLEDSAMYFCASSEARRYSGNTIYFGEGSWLTVV.

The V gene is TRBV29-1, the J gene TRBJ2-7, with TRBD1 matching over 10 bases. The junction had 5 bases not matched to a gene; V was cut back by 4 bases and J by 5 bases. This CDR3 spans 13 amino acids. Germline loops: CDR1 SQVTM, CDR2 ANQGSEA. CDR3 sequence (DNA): TGCAGCGTTGCCCCGGGACAGGGGAACGAGCAGTACTTC. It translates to CSVAPGQGNEQYF.

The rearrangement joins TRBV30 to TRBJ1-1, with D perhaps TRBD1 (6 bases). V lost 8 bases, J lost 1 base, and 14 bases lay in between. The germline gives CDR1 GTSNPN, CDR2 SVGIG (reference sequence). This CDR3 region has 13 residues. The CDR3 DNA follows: TGTGCCGGCCTCAGGGGAGCGAACACTGAAGCTTTCTTT. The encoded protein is CAGLRGANTEAFF.

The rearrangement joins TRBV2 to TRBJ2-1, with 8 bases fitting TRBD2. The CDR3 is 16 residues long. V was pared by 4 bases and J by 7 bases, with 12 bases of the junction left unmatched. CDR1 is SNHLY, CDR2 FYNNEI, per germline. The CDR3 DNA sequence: TGTGCCAGCAGTGGGGTAGCGGGGTCCCCCTCAAATGAGCAGTTCTTC. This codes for CASSGVAGSPSNEQFF.

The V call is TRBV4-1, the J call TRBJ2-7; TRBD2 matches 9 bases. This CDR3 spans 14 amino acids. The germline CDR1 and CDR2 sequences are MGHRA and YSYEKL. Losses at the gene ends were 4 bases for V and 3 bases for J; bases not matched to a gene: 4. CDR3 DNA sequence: TGCGCCAGCAGCCTCCGACTAGCGGACTACGAGCAGTACTTC. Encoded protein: CASSLRLADYEQYF.

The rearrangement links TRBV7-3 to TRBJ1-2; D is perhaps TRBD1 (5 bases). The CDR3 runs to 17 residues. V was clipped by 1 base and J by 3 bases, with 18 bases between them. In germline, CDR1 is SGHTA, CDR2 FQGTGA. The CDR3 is CASSLNGGGNLDYGYTF. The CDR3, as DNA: TGTGCCAGCAGCTTAAATGGCGGGGGAAATCTAGACTATGGCTACACCTTC.

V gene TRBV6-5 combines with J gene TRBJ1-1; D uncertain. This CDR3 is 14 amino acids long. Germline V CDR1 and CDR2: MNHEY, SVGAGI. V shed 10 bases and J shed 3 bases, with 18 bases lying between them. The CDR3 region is CATTSRGVDTEAFF. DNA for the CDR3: TGTGCCACGACCTCACGAGGAGTCGACACTGAAGCTTTCTTT.

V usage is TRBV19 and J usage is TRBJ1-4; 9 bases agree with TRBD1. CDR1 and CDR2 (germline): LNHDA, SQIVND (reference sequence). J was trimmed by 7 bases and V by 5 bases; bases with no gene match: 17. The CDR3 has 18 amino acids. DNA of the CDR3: TGTGCCAGTAGTCCTCAGCGGGACAGGGTAGGACGGAGTGAAAAACTGTTTTTT. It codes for CASSPQRDRVGRSEKLFF.

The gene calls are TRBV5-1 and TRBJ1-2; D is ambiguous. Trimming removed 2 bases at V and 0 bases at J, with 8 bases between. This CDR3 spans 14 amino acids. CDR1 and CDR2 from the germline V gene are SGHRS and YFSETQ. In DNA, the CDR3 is TGCGCCAGCAGCTTTCCAGGTTCTAACTATGGCTACACCTTC. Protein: CASSFPGSNYGYTF. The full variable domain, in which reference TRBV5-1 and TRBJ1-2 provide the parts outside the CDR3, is KAGVTQTPRYLIKTRGQQVTLSCSPISGHRSVSWYQQTPGQGLQFLFEYFSETQRNKGNFPGRFSGRQFSNSRSEMNVSTLELGDSALYLCASSFPGSNYGYTFGSGTRLTVV.